These T cell receptor beta chains were read from a single sample in a study of human T cells and chemical hapten exposure. TCRdb re-called the RACE reads through MiXCR, storing one row per CDR3 protein. Among roughly 150,000 distinct CDR3 sequences, around 11% were seen once, and the ten largest hold 1.3% to 1.5%. The sample consisted of whole blood, taken in connection with sensitization to the hapten diphenylcyclopropenone (DPC). These receptors originate from a woman in her forties or fifties with alopecia areata. Some clones in this sample may be carry-over from other donors' samples. CDR3s include the opening cysteine and the closing phenylalanine or tryptophan. D genes are given only for firm matches. The size entry is marked missing in some rows and otherwise reads once, few, many or a size class.

TRBJ2-7 | TRBV28 | TRBD2 | few | TGTGCCAGCAGTTTAGCGGGACTACCCTACGAGCAGTACTTC | CASSLAGLPYEQYF
TRBJ2-2 | TRBV12-3/TRBV12-4 | TRBD2 | . | TGTGCCAGCAGTCCGGGACTAGCGGGCGGGGAGCTGTTTTTT | CASSPGLAGGELFF
TRBJ2-1 | TRBV6-2/TRBV6-3 | . | few | TGTGCCAGCCGGGACCGAACCTACAATGAGCAGTTCTTC | CASRDRTYNEQFF
TRBJ2-7 | TRBV12-3/TRBV12-4 | TRBD1 | . | TGTGCCAGCAGTCCATGGGACAGGGGGATAACGTACTTC | CASSPWDRGITYF
TRBJ2-7 | TRBV7-2 | . | . | TGTGCCAGCAGCTTAGCGGGGGGCCACGAGCAGTACTTC | CASSLAGGHEQYF
TRBJ2-5 | TRBV7-3 | . | . | TGTGCCAGCAGCGAAAGAAGAGGAGAGACCCAGTACTTC | CASSERRGETQYF
TRBJ2-5 | TRBV2 | . | . | TGTGCCAGCAGCCCCCTGGGAGCGTCTCAAGAGACCCAGTACTTC | CASSPLGASQETQYF
TRBJ2-4 | TRBV4-3 | TRBD1 | many | TGCGCCAGCAGCCAGCAATGGGACAGGGGGGACATTCAGTACTTC | CASSQQWDRGDIQYF
TRBJ2-1 | TRBV11-3 | TRBD2 | . | TGTGCCAGCAGCCCCCCCGGGACTAGAAATGAGCAGTTCTTC | CASSPPGTRNEQFF
TRBJ1-4 | TRBV11-2 | . | . | TGTGCCAGCAGCTTCCCCCGGGCAGGGGAAAAACTGTTTTTT | CASSFPRAGEKLFF
TRBJ2-1 | TRBV20-1 | . | . | TGCAGTGCTAGAGTAGGAGCTACTGAGCAGTTCTTC | CSARVGATEQFF
TRBJ2-7 | TRBV6-1 | . | few | TGTGCCAGCAGTGCGACGACATCGGTCCTGGGAGAGCAGTACTTC | CASSATTSVLGEQYF
TRBJ2-3 | TRBV24-1 | TRBD2 | . | TGTGCCACCAGTGAAGGCCGGGGACTAGGCACAGATACGCAGTATTTT | CATSEGRGLGTDTQYF
TRBJ2-3 | TRBV14 | . | . | TGTGCCAGCAGCGTTCGGGGTACTGGAAGTACGCAGTATTTT | CASSVRGTGSTQYF
TRBJ1-5 | TRBV28 | . | . | TGTGCCAGCAGTTTGAGTAGCAAACAGCCCCAGCATTTT | CASSLSSKQPQHF
TRBJ2-1 | TRBV28 | . | few | TGTGCCAGCAGTTTTAGTTTGTTTTACAATGAGCAGTTCTTC | CASSFSLFYNEQFF
TRBJ2-7 | TRBV18 | . | . | TGTGCCAGCTCACCTGTAAAAACAGGACTCCTATACGAGCAGTACTTC | CASSPVKTGLLYEQYF
TRBJ2-3 | TRBV20-1 | . | many | TGCAGTGCTCCAGACCGGGGATCAACTAGCACAGATACGCAGTATTTT | CSAPDRGSTSTDTQYF
TRBJ2-3 | TRBV24-1 | . | few | TGTGCCACCAGTGATTTTGACGGTGGGGATACGCAGTATTTT | CATSDFDGGDTQYF
TRBJ2-5 | TRBV7-9 | TRBD1 | few | TGTGCCAGCAGCTTAATAGGACAGGGGGAGGAGACCCAGTACTTC | CASSLIGQGEETQYF
TRBJ2-3 | TRBV24-1 | . | many | TGTGCCACCAGTGACCGAAGTCCAGATACGCAGTATTTT | CATSDRSPDTQYF
TRBJ2-2 | TRBV7-3 | TRBD1 | many | TGTGCCAGCAGCCTGGGGACAGGGGGCAACGGGGAGCTGTTTTTT | CASSLGTGGNGELFF
TRBJ2-7 | TRBV20-1 | TRBD2 | . | TGCAGTGCCGTGACTAGCGGGATTTACGAGCAGTACTTC | CSAVTSGIYEQYF
TRBJ2-2 | TRBV12-3/TRBV12-4 | TRBD2 | . | TGTGCCAGCAAGAGAGCGGGAGGCACCGGGGAGCTGTTTTTT | CASKRAGGTGELFF
TRBJ2-6 | TRBV9 | TRBD2 | . | TGTGCCAGCAGCGTAGGAAGCGGGGGGAACTCTGGGGCCAACGTCCTGACTTTC | CASSVGSGGNSGANVLTF
TRBJ1-2 | TRBV4-3 | . | few | TGCGCCAGCAGCCAAGCACCTCAACTTGGGGGCTACACCTTC | CASSQAPQLGGYTF
TRBJ2-3 | TRBV20-1 | TRBD1 | few | TGCAGTGAGGGGGCACGGGGCACAGATACGCAGTATTTT | CSEGARGTDTQYF